This T cell receptor beta chain comes out of a study of CD8 T cells in Susac syndrome. About the research overall: When blood was drawn, the patients with Susac syndrome were therapy-naive, on corticosteroids, or on intravenous immunoglobulin alone.

Germline-derived CDR1 and CDR2 are SGDLS and YYNGEE. This CDR3 spans 15 amino acids. V lost 2 bases to trimming and J lost 0 bases, with 9 bases between them. Random hexamers were used to reverse transcribe an amount of roughly 0.5 to 1 ug RNA. In TCRdb, the immunoSEQ multiplex PCR reads were re-called with MiXCR into one record per CDR3 protein. The table has about 150,000 distinct CDR3 sequences, approximately 95% seen once; the top ten hold 0.15% to 0.2%. The sequenced material came from CD4+ T cells from PBMCs. The origin of this receptor is a human donor with Susac syndrome. The chain links TRBV9 to TRBJ2-1; D remains ambiguous. CDR3 in amino acids: CASSVERSSYNEQFF. Written as DNA, the CDR3 is TGTGCCAGCAGCGTTGAACGTAGCTCCTACAATGAGCAGTTCTTC.